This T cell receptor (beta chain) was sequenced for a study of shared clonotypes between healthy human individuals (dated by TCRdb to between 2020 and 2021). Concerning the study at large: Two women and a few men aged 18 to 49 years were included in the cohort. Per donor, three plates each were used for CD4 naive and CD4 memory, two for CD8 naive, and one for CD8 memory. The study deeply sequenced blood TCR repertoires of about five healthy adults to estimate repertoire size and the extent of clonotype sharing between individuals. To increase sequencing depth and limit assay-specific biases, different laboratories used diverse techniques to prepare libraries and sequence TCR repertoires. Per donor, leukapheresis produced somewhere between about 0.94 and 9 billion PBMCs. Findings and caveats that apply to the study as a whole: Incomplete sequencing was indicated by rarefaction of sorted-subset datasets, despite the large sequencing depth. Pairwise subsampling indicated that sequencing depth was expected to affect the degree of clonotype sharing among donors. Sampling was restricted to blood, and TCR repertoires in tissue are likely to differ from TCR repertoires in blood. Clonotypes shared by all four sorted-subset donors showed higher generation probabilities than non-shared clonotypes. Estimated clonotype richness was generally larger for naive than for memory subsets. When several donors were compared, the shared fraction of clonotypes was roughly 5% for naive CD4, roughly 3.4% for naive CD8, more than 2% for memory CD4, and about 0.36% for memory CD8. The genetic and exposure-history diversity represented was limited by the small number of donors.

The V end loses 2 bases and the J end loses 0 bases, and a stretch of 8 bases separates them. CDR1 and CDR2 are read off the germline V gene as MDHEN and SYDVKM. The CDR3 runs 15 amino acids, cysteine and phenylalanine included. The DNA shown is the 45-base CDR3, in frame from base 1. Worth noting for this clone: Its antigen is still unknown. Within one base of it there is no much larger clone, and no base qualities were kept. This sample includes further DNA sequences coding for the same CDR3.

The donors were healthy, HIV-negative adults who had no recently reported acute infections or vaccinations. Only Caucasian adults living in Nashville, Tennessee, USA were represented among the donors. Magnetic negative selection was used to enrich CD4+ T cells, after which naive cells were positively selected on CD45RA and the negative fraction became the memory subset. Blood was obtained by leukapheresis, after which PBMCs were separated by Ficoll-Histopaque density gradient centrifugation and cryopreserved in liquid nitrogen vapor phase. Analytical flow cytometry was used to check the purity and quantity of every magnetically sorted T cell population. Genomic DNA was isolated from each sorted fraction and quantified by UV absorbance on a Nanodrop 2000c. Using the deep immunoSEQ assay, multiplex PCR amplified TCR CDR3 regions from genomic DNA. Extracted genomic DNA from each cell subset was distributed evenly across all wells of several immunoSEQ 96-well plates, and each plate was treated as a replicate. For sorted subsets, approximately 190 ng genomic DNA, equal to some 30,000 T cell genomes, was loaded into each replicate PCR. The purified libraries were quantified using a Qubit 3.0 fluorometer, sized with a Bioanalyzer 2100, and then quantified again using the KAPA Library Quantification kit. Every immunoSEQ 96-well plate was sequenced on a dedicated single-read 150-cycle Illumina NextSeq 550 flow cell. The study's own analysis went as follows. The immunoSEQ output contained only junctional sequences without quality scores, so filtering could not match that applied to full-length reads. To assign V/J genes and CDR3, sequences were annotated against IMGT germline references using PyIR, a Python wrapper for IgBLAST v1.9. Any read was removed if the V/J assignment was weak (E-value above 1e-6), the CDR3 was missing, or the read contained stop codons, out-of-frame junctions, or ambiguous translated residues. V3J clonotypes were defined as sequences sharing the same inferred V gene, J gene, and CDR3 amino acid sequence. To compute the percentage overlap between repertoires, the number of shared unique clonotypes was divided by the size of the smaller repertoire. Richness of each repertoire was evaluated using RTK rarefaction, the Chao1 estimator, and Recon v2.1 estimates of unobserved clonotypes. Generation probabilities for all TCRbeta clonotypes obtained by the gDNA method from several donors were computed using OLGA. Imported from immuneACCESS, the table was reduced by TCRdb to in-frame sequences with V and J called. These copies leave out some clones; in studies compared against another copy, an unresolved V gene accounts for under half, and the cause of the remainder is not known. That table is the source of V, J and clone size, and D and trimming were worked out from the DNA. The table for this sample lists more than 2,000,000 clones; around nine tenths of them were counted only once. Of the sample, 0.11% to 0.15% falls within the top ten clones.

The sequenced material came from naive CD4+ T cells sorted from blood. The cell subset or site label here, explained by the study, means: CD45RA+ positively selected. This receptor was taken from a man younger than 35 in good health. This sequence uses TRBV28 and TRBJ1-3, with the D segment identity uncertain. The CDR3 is CASSLAVVSGNTIYF. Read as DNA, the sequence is TGTGCCAGCAGTTTAGCTGTCGTCTCTGGAAACACCATATATTTT.